This TCR beta chain was identified in a study of CXCR3-negative and CXCR3-positive naive CD8 T cells. Study outcomes and limitations: The study found that naive CXCR3-negative and CXCR3-positive cells shared TRBV-TRBJ usage, while memory cells differed. A higher hydrophobicity marked the TRB CDR3s of CXCR3-positive naive cells versus CXCR3-negative naive cells. TCR strength was inferred from TRB CDR3 properties, while surface CD5 was comparable between naive subsets.

UMI labels and 5' RACE were used to prepare the TRB cDNA libraries. Reprocessing the 5' RACE reads, TCRdb reports a single entry for every CDR3 protein and omits DNA. The sample totals some 100,000 distinct CDR3 sequences; its top ten clones hold around 0.35%. Comment on this clonotype: Its specificity is not known.

The CDR3 is made up of 13 amino acids. Germline CDR1 reads MGHRA; CDR2 reads YSYEKL. By phenotype, naive CD8+ T cells were CD45RO-CCR7+CD27+CD95-. This sequence was found in a human donor in good health. Some clones in this sample may be carry-over from other donors' samples. Input material: naive CXCR3+ CD8+ T cells from blood. Subset specified: CD45RO-CCR7+CD27+CD95- naive CD8+ T cells expressing CXCR3 (TNR3+). This chain uses TRBV4-1 with TRBJ2-7. The CDR3 here is CASSQVENFEQYF.